The 21 T cell receptor beta chains reported below all come from one sample, sequenced in a study of T cells in Graves' hyperthyroidism and ophthalmopathy. Amplification of TCR beta CDR3 regions used RNA as the template. In the first-round RT-PCR of the TCR CDR3, the HTBI primer set was used. In TCRdb, the multiplex PCR reads were re-called with MiXCR into one record per CDR3 protein. The profile shows fewer than 550,000 distinct CDR3 sequences, about a sixth of them singletons. Material for sequencing was blood. Receptors were obtained from a young woman with Graves' hyperthyroidism.

This clonotype was seen many times. This sequence joins TRBV7-2 and TRBJ2-7; D is possibly TRBD2 (6 bases). The V and J ends lost 5 bases and 8 bases respectively, with 16 bases between them. The CDR3 contains 13 residues. Germline assignment: CDR1 SGHTA and CDR2 FQGNSA. The chain's CDR3 is CASSPGAPHKQYF. The CDR3 DNA reads TGTGCCAGCAGCCCGGGAGCGCCCCATAAGCAGTACTTC.

The chain carries TRBV6-1 and TRBJ1-5; no reliable D call. Germline values: CDR1 MNHNS, CDR2 SASEGT. V gave up 1 base and J gave up 7 bases, with 11 bases separating them. CDR3 length: 14 amino acids. CDR3 loop: CASSEDNWEQPQHF. CDR3 DNA sequence: TGTGCCAGCAGTGAAGATAATTGGGAGCAGCCCCAGCATTTT.

Worth noting for this clonotype: A clone one base away is much larger, so this may be a read error. The chain links TRBV3-1 to TRBJ2-7; 7 bases are shared with TRBD2. Germline V gene lookup returns CDR1 LGHDT and CDR2 YNNKEL (reference sequence). Trimming at V came to 3 bases and at J to 6 bases, leaving 11 bases not matched to a gene. The CDR3 covers 15 residues. The CDR3 reads CASSQGLTGPREQYF. Here the CDR3 DNA reads TGTGCCAGCAGCCAGGGACTAACGGGACCTCGCGAGCAGTACTTC.

This clonotype was counted at least ten times. The chain couples TRBV7-9 to TRBJ1-5, with a tentative D call TRBD1 (5 bases). This CDR3 spans 14 amino acids. Germline V gene sequence: CDR1 SEHNR, CDR2 FQNEAQ (reference sequence). The V and J ends lost 3 bases and 7 bases respectively, with 13 bases between them. CDR3: CASSFGQGQQPQHF. CDR3 nucleotide sequence: TGTGCCAGCAGCTTCGGCCAGGGTCAGCAGCCCCAGCATTTT.

Many counts were recorded for this clonotype. In nucleotides, the CDR3 is TGTGCCAGCACCACGACGGGAGCCGCGAGGAATACGCAGTATTTT. Translation: CASTTTGAARNTQYF. The chain joins TRBV6-2 or TRBV6-3 to TRBJ2-3; TRBD2 might be the D (6 bases). CDR3 length equals 15 residues. CDR1 is MNHEY and CDR2 is SVGEGT in the germline V gene. V was shortened by 7 bases and J by 7 bases, with 21 bases between the two germline ends.

This clonotype came up a few times. The chain uses TRBV19 and TRBJ1-6; tentative D call: TRBD1 (6 bases). V was trimmed by 6 bases and J by 8 bases, leaving 17 bases between them. The CDR3 is 15 amino acids. Germline CDR1 is LNHDA and CDR2 is SQIVND (reference sequence). CDR3 nucleotides: TGTGCCAGTAGAGAATATGGACAGACCCATTCACCCCTCCACTTT. It is translated as CASREYGQTHSPLHF.

This rearrangement joins TRBV2 to TRBJ2-2; D is perhaps TRBD1 (5 bases). The V gene's germline CDR1 is SNHLY and CDR2 FYNNEI. V was cut by 6 bases and J by 1 base, with 15 bases left in between. The length of the CDR3 is 16 residues. CDR3 amino acids: CASSQQGNENTGELFF. CDR3 coding DNA: TGTGCCAGCAGCCAGCAGGGAAATGAGAACACCGGGGAGCTGTTTTTT.

This clonotype was found many times. V is TRBV18 and J is TRBJ2-7; D could derive from TRBD1 or TRBD2 (5 bases each). This CDR3 region has 13 residues. The V and J ends lost 2 bases and 2 bases respectively, with 7 bases between them. CDR1 is KGHSH and CDR2 is LQKENI in the germline V gene. The CDR3, as DNA: TGTGCCAGCTCACCAGGGGACGCCTACGAGCAGTACTTC. It translates to CASSPGDAYEQYF.

A remark on this clonotype: This may stem from a read error, because a much larger clone lies one nucleotide away. The chain couples TRBV6-1 to TRBJ2-5, with D maybe TRBD2 (5 bases). Germline V gene sequence: CDR1 MNHNS, CDR2 SASEGT. The CDR3 is 13 amino acids. CDR3 in DNA: TGTGCCAGCAGTGACGGCTCTGGGGAGACCCAGTGCTTC. Its translation is CASSDGSGETQCF.

V and J are TRBV11-2 and TRBJ1-3; no definite D call. Germline CDR1 SGHAT, CDR2 FQNNGV. V was shortened by 6 bases and J by 8 bases, with 17 bases between the two germline ends. This CDR3 has 14 residues. CDR3 region: CASRNDLERDTIYF. CDR3 nucleotide sequence: TGTGCCAGCAGGAACGACCTAGAGAGAGACACCATATATTTT. The full variable domain, completed using reference TRBV11-2 and TRBJ1-3, is EAGVAQSPRYKIIEKRQSVAFWCNPISGHATLYWYQQILGQGPKLLIQFQNNGVVDDSQLPKDRFSAERLKGVDSTLKIQPAKLEDSAVYLCASRNDLERDTIYFGEGSWLTVV.

The chain joins TRBV9 to TRBJ1-2, with D perhaps TRBD1 (6 bases). CDR3 length: 15 amino acids. CDR1 SGDLS and CDR2 YYNGEE come from the germline V gene. Trimming removed 0 bases from V and 3 bases from J, with 12 bases in between. In DNA form, the CDR3 reads TGTGCCAGCAGCGTAGGAGCGACAGGACACTATGGCTACACCTTC. It codes for CASSVGATGHYGYTF.

The chain uses TRBV19 and TRBJ1-6; D is unclear. The germline V gene encodes CDR1 LNHDA and CDR2 SQIVND (reference sequence). Trimming took off 2 bases at V and 10 bases at J, with 9 bases between the two ends. This CDR3 comprises 13 residues. CDR3 sequence: CASSIKTYSPLHF. The CDR3 DNA reads TGTGCCAGTAGTATAAAAACTTACTCACCCCTCCACTTT.

This clonotype was found many times. This sequence joins TRBV5-1 and TRBJ2-1; perhaps TRBD2 as D (6 bases). This CDR3 spans 14 amino acids. The V end lost 0 bases, the J end lost 7 bases, and 11 bases lay between the germline ends. Per germline, CDR1 SGHRS and CDR2 YFSETQ. In DNA, the CDR3 is TGCGCCAGCAGCTTGGGGCTAGCGTGGAATGAGCAGTTCTTC. Encoded protein: CASSLGLAWNEQFF.

CDR3 sequence (DNA): TGTGCCAGCAGTCCCGGACACTCAACTAATGAAAAACTGTTTTTT. Amino acids: CASSPGHSTNEKLFF. The chain combines TRBV27 with TRBJ1-4; TRBD1 might be the D (5 bases). The ends were cut back, 5 bases at V and 0 bases at J, with 10 bases in the middle. The CDR3 extends over 15 amino acids. The germline V gene has CDR1 MNHEY and CDR2 SMNVEV (reference sequence).

This clonotype was seen at least ten times. The V gene is TRBV28, the J gene TRBJ1-5, with a weak D call TRBD1 (5 bases). Per germline, CDR1 MDHEN and CDR2 SYDVKM. The CDR3 runs to 16 residues. Trimming removed 7 bases from V and 2 bases from J, with 18 bases in between. The CDR3, as DNA: TGTGCCAGCACTAACGGGGGGGTTATGGGCAATCAGCCCCAGCATTTT. It translates to CASTNGGVMGNQPQHF.

This clonotype appeared many times. This chain uses TRBV5-1 with TRBJ1-1; D remains ambiguous. V lost 0 bases, J lost 4 bases, and 10 bases lay in between. Germline CDR1 reads SGHRS; CDR2 reads YFSETQ. The CDR3 has 14 amino acids. The CDR3 bases are TGCGCCAGCAGCTTGGCCCCTGCGAGCACTGAAGCTTTCTTT. Translated, it gives CASSLAPASTEAFF.

Many counts were recorded for this clonotype. V is TRBV18 and J is TRBJ2-3, with D possibly matching TRBD2 (6 bases). Germline loops: CDR1 KGHSH, CDR2 LQKENI. V was pared by 5 bases and J by 2 bases, with 14 bases between. The length of the CDR3 is 15 residues. The CDR3 nucleotides read TGTGCCAGCTCAGCTACTAGCTTAGACACAGATACGCAGTATTTT. Translation: CASSATSLDTDTQYF.

This clonotype appeared a few times. One end of the junction varies from germline; a read error may be responsible. This chain uses TRBV10-1 with TRBJ2-4; no clear D. The CDR3 spans 14 residues. Germline CDR1 reads WNHNN; CDR2 reads SYGVQD (reference sequence). CDR3 sequence (DNA): TGCACCAGCAGTGAATCGGGTTTCGGGAACATTCAGTACTTC. Translating gives CTSSESGFGNIQYF.

The rearrangement uses TRBV27 and TRBJ2-1, with 10 bases that match TRBD2. The trim removed 6 bases at V and 9 bases at J, leaving 5 bases unmatched. Germline V gene data show CDR1 as MNHEY and CDR2 as SMNVEV (reference sequence). This CDR3 is built from 13 residues. The CDR3 nucleotides read TGTGCCAGCAGAAGCGGGAGGGTCTCTGAGCAGTTCTTC. It specifies CASRSGRVSEQFF.

The sample holds many counts of this clonotype. J is TRBJ1-1 and V is TRBV18; D is unresolved. V was shortened by 9 bases and J by 4 bases, with 18 bases between the two germline ends. Germline V gene sequence: CDR1 KGHSH, CDR2 LQKENI. The CDR3 is 14 residues long. The CDR3 loop reads CASVENRGSTEAFF. For the CDR3, the DNA is TGTGCCAGTGTGGAAAACCGGGGTAGCACTGAAGCTTTCTTT.

This clonotype was seen ten or more times. The V call is TRBV29-1, the J call TRBJ2-2; tentatively, D is TRBD1 (7 bases). This CDR3 region has 14 residues. Germline assignment: CDR1 SQVTM and CDR2 ANQGSEA. V lost 6 bases and J lost 6, with 17 bases in between. In nucleotides, the CDR3 is TGCAGCGTGCAGCGACAGGGAGGCGCCGGGGAGCTGTTTTTT. Its protein is CSVQRQGGAGELFF.